This TCR beta chain was recorded in a study of cytomegalovirus exposure and HLA in healthy donors. In the study overall: From donors who were HLA-typed, an early data release held 80 million or so unique TCRs. There were over 350 genotyped donors. Of these, roughly 82% fell in the genetic ancestry cluster associated with self-reported Caucasian donors.

PCR primers comprised 60 Vbeta and 13 Jbeta primers. Original processing methods: Later reanalysis found 80 million or so unique TCR beta chains, roughly 10 million of them shared. Assay: immunoSEQ multiplex PCR; the TCRdb copy retains only in-frame clones and omits some. D and trimming come from the DNA, and the V and J calls and clone size come from that table. Among about 150,000 clones listed, over 60% were seen once. As regards this clone: Its antigen is still unknown.

General observations from the study: Reported findings show TCR beta sequences accurately forecast HLA-A and HLA-B alleles in most subjects.

V lost 5 bases to trimming and J lost 0 bases, with 11 bases between them. The CDR3 covers 14 residues. CDR1 is SGHDN, CDR2 FVKESK, per germline. Sequences were obtained from PBMCs. The V call is TRBV14, the J call TRBJ2-7; possibly TRBD2 for D (7 bases). This receptor was identified in a woman aged 25 to 39 in good health and CMV-seropositive. The CDR3 coding sequence is TGTGCCAGCAGCGCGGGGGCGATCTCCTACGAGCAGTACTTC. Amino acid sequence: CASSAGAISYEQYF.